This T cell receptor (beta chain) is drawn from a study of blood T cells in healthy people across ages. Study-wide results and limits: Estimates drawn from one million T cells were deemed to understate diversity. Diversity of TCR beta per million T cells declined in a roughly linear way with age.

Total RNA extracted from each sample amounted to at least 5.5 micrograms. CDR3 length equals 15 residues. Germline assignment: CDR1 SGHAT and CDR2 FQNNGV. Trimming took 1 base from V and 5 from J, leaving 14 bases between them. As for this clonotype: Its antigen is as yet unknown.

A second PCR, run for roughly 7 to 12 cycles, used a sample-barcoded 5' primer plus a J-beta primer mix. Per-sample output comprised a minimum of 2.5 million paired-end reads containing CDR3. Each CDR3 protein is one row after TCRdb ran MiXCR on the 5' RACE reads. The sample has fewer than 1,000,000 distinct CDR3 sequences; 40% to 50% are singletons. The gene calls are TRBV11-2 and TRBJ1-2; D call uncertain. The TCR sequence derives from a man aged 60 to 69 in good health. Specimen: blood. The CDR3 nucleotides are TGTGCCAGCAGCTTAGGACCGAGCCAAGGTTATGGCTACACCTTC. This encodes CASSLGPSQGYGYTF.